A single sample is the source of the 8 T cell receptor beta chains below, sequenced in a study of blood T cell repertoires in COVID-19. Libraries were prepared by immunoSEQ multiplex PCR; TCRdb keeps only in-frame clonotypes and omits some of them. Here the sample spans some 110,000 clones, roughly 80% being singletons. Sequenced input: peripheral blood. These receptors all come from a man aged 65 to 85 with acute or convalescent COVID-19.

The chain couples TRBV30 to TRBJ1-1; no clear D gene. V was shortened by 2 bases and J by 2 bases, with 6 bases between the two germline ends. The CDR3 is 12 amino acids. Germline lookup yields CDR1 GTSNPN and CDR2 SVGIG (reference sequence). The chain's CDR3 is CAWSNLNTEAFF. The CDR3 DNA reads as TGTGCCTGGAGTAATCTTAACACTGAAGCTTTCTTT.

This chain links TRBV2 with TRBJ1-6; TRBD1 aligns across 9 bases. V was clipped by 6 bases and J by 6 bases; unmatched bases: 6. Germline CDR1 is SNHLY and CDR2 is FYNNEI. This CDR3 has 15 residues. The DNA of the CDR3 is TGTGCCAGCAGCATTCAGACAGGGGGTAATTCACCCCTCCACTTT. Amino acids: CASSIQTGGNSPLHF.

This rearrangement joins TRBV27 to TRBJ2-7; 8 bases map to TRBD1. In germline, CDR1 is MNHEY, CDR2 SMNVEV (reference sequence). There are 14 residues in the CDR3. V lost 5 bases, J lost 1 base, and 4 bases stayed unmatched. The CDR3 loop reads CASSQDRVSYEQYF. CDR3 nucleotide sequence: TGTGCCAGCAGTCAGGACAGGGTATCCTACGAGCAGTACTTC.

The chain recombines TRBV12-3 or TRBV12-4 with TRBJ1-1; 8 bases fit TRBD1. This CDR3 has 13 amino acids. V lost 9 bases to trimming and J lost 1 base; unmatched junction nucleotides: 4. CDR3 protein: CASNDRGNTEAFF. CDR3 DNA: TGTGCCAGTAACGACAGGGGGAACACTGAAGCTTTCTTT.

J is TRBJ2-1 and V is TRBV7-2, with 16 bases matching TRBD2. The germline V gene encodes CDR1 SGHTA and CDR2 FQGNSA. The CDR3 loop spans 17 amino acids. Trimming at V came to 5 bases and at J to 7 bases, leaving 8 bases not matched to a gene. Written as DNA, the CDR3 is TGTGCCAGCAGCCCCTCCGGGACTAGCGGGGGGGGTAATGAGCAGTTCTTC. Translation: CASSPSGTSGGGNEQFF.

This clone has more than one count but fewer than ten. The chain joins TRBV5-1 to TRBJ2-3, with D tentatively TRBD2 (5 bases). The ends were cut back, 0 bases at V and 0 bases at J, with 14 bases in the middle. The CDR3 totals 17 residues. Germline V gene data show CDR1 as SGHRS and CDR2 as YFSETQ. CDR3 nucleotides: TGCGCCAGCAGCTTGGGTTTTCGGGGTGCTAGCACAGATACGCAGTATTTT. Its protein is CASSLGFRGASTDTQYF.

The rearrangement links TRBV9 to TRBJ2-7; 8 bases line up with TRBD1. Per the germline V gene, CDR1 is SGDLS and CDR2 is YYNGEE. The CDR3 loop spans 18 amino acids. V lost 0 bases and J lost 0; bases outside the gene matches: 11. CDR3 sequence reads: CASSVGQGAAGISYEQYF. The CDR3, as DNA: TGTGCCAGCAGCGTAGGTCAGGGGGCAGCGGGTATCTCCTACGAGCAGTACTTC.

The CDR3 spells CASSQDTQSQPQHF. DNA of the CDR3: TGTGCCAGCAGCCAAGATACCCAGTCTCAGCCCCAGCATTTT. J is TRBJ1-5 and V is TRBV3-1 (or the pseudogene TRBV3-2); D uncertain. This CDR3 is built from 14 residues. Trimming stripped 0 bases from V and 6 bases from J, with 9 bases between. Per the germline V gene, CDR1 is LGHDT and CDR2 is YNNKEL (reference sequence).